This T cell receptor (beta chain) was recorded in a study of circulating and synovial CD4+ cells in juvenile arthritis. Broader study findings: Measured synovium overlap likely understates the true shared repertoire. These blood cells shared more CDR3 sequences with synovium than bulk blood. T cell genome counts differed by at least an order of magnitude between CPL and CD4 samples.

Here immunoSEQ multiplex PCR was the method, and the copy in TCRdb shows in-frame clones only, minus some. Among around 30,000 clones, 90% to 95% were seen once, and the ten largest hold 0.6% to 0.85%. As concerns this clone: What it binds is unknown.

Patients with active juvenile idiopathic arthritis donated these samples. The TCR comes from a human donor with juvenile idiopathic arthritis. The material sequenced was CD4+ T cells from blood.

CDR3 DNA: TGTGCCACCAGCAGAGGGGTCGCAGGGGCTGGGACCGGGGAGCTGTTTTTT. It specifies CATSRGVAGAGTGELFF. The chain combines TRBV15 with TRBJ2-2, with D possibly being TRBD1 (6 bases). From germline, CDR1 is LNHNV and CDR2 YYDKDF (reference sequence). V gave up 1 base and J gave up 5 bases, with 17 bases separating them. The CDR3 is 17 residues long.